The T cell receptor (beta chain) under discussion was sequenced for a study of blood T cells in healthy people across ages. Findings of the study overall: TCR beta diversity was tightly associated with the proportion of naive T cells. Unsorted PBMC input precluded a conclusive naive versus antigen-experienced comparison. A roughly linear age-dependent decrease characterized TCR beta diversity per million T cells.

Only one count was recorded for this clonotype. Its matching antigen is unknown. A second PCR of 7 to 11 cycles used a sample-barcoded 5' primer and a J-beta primer mix. TCRdb re-called the 5' RACE reads with MiXCR, one entry per CDR3 protein. This table has fewer than 1.5 million distinct CDR3 sequences, approximately 40% appearing once. Sequencing used blood. The TCR comes from a woman aged 18-29 years in good health.

The CDR3 is CSARGQRVYYEQYF. DNA for the CDR3: TGCAGTGCTAGAGGCCAGCGGGTTTACTACGAGCAGTACTTC. V usage is TRBV20-1 and J usage is TRBJ2-1, with a weak D call TRBD2 (6 bases). The J call may be in error: the DNA end matches TRBJ2-7 better. Germline V lookup: CDR1 DFQATT, CDR2 SNEGSKA (reference sequence). The CDR3 contains 14 residues.